This entry features one TCR beta chain sequence. These data belong to a study of blood T cell repertoires in COVID-19. Study details: Italy, Spain and the United States were the sources of the convalescent and acute COVID-19 samples. PBMCs, B-cell-depleted T cells, or T cells were the source of the cDNA or gDNA that made up the material.

Authors' methods: Counts of nucleated cells, estimated from reference gene primer amplification, were obtained. Assay used: immunoSEQ multiplex PCR; TCRdb lists only in-frame clones, some missing. That table gives V, J and clone size, and the DNA gave D and trimming. The sample includes 200,000 to 250,000 clones, approximately 87% of them seen just once. Trimming removed 6 bases at V and 4 bases at J, with 13 bases between. Germline assignment: CDR1 SQVTM and CDR2 ANQGSEA. This CDR3 has 14 amino acids. This rearrangement joins TRBV29-1 to TRBJ2-6, with D possibly matching TRBD1 (5 bases). The clonotype originates from a man between 60 and 75 years old with acute or convalescent COVID-19. The material sequenced was peripheral blood. The CDR3 spells CSVNTGPGANVLTF. CDR3 DNA sequence: TGCAGCGTAAACACAGGCCCCGGGGCCAACGTCCTGACTTTC.